Listed here are 17 T cell receptor beta chains from one sample, sequenced in a study of blood T cell repertoires in COVID-19. Sequencing was performed with immunoSEQ multiplex PCR; in TCRdb, only in-frame clones are kept and a portion is missing. The sample lists roughly 150,000 clones; around four fifths were seen once. Sequencing input: PBMCs or T cells enriched from blood (not recorded which). All receptors come from a woman between 45 and 60 years old who had recovered from COVID-19.

In DNA, the CDR3 is TGTGCCAGCAGGCGACAGGGGCCGAACACTGAAGCTTTCTTT. This encodes CASRRQGPNTEAFF. The chain uses TRBV27 and TRBJ1-1, with 8 bases lining up with TRBD1. From germline, CDR1 is MNHEY and CDR2 SMNVEV (reference sequence). The ends lost 6 bases at V and 1 base at J; junction bases unmatched: 4. The CDR3 is 14 amino acids.

V is TRBV4-3 and J is TRBJ1-3; no clear D gene. This CDR3 region has 15 residues. Germline loops: CDR1 LGHNA, CDR2 YSLEER. The V and J ends lost 5 bases and 0 bases respectively, with 11 bases between them. This CDR3 reads CASSTHPSSGNTIYF. The DNA for the CDR3 is TGCGCCAGCAGCACCCATCCGAGCTCTGGAAACACCATATATTTT.

This sequence joins TRBV27 and TRBJ2-7; 8 bases fit TRBD1. The germline V gene encodes CDR1 MNHEY and CDR2 SMNVEV (reference sequence). CDR3 length: 14 residues. V lost 1 base and J lost 5; bases outside the gene matches: 4. CDR3 sequence (DNA): TGTGCCAGCAGTTTATGGACAGGGAGCCACGAGCAGTACTTC. It codes for CASSLWTGSHEQYF.

The gene calls are TRBV19 and TRBJ1-1; the D is unclear. This CDR3 comprises 14 residues. Germline V gene data show CDR1 as LNHDA and CDR2 as SQIVND (reference sequence). V lost 5 bases, J lost 4 bases, and 14 bases lay in between. The CDR3, as DNA: TGTGCCAGTAGTTATACATCTCCTGTCACTGAAGCTTTCTTT. It specifies CASSYTSPVTEAFF.

In nucleotides, the CDR3 is TGTGCCAGCAGCCCGCACAGGGTTGGAAATGAGCAGTTCTTC. It is translated as CASSPHRVGNEQFF. The chain links TRBV14 to TRBJ2-1; TRBD1 is a possible D gene (6 bases). The V end lost 4 bases, the J end lost 7 bases, and 14 bases lay between the germline ends. The CDR3 covers 14 residues. The germline CDR1 and CDR2 sequences are SGHDN and FVKESK. Looking up the rest from reference TRBV14 and TRBJ2-1 gives the full variable domain: EAGVTQFPSHSVIEKGQTVTLRCDPISGHDNLYWYRRVMGKEIKFLLHFVKESKQDESGMPNNRFLAERTGGTYSTLKVQPAELEDSGVYFCASSPHRVGNEQFFGPGTRLTVL.

There are a few counts of this clone. The J gene is TRBJ2-2, the V gene TRBV2; D might be TRBD1 (5 bases). Trimming pared 4 bases from V and 2 bases from J, leaving 8 bases between. Looked up from germline, CDR1 is SNHLY and CDR2 is FYNNEI. This CDR3 comprises 14 residues. This CDR3 is CASSVQGNTGELFF. In nucleotides, the CDR3 is TGTGCCAGCAGTGTCCAGGGAAACACCGGGGAGCTGTTTTTT.

This chain joins TRBV7-2 and TRBJ2-6; 9 positions agree with TRBD1. J was trimmed by 4 bases and V by 5 bases; bases with no gene match: 6. The CDR3 contains 16 residues. Germline-derived CDR1 and CDR2 are SGHTA and FQGNSA. CDR3 DNA: TGTGCCAGCAGCCTACAGGGGGCGCGGGGGGCCAACGTCCTGACTTTC. Protein sequence: CASSLQGARGANVLTF.

This rearrangement joins TRBV15 to TRBJ1-3, with D unclear. Trimming removed 3 bases from V and 1 base from J, with 19 bases in between. The V gene's germline CDR1 is LNHNV and CDR2 YYDKDF (reference sequence). This CDR3 has 18 residues. CDR3 nucleotide sequence: TGTGCCACCAGCAGCGTAGATCGGGTTTTCAGATCTGGAAACACCATATATTTT. It is translated as CATSSVDRVFRSGNTIYF.

The rearrangement uses TRBV9 and TRBJ1-1, with D possibly TRBD1 on 5 matching bases. The CDR3 sequence is 14 residues long. Per the germline V gene, CDR1 is SGDLS and CDR2 is YYNGEE. V was pared by 3 bases and J by 1 base, with 10 bases between. For the CDR3, the DNA is TGTGCCAGCAGCGGGGGGGAGGCGAACACTGAAGCTTTCTTT. Translation gives CASSGGEANTEAFF.

The V and J genes are TRBV5-1 and TRBJ1-1, with D possibly matching TRBD1 (6 bases). CDR1 is SGHRS and CDR2 is YFSETQ in the germline V gene. V was trimmed by 3 bases and J by 7 bases, leaving 10 bases between them. The length of the CDR3 is 12 residues. The CDR3 spells CASSYGQSEAFF. The CDR3 DNA reads TGCGCCAGCAGCTATGGACAGAGTGAAGCTTTCTTT.

This sequence joins TRBV5-1 and TRBJ2-2; possible D gene TRBD2, 6 bases. The germline CDR1 and CDR2 sequences are SGHRS and YFSETQ. Trimming pared 0 bases from V and 6 bases from J, leaving 15 bases between. There are 16 residues in the CDR3. The CDR3 region is CASSLAETRVSGELFF. CDR3 nucleotides: TGCGCCAGCAGCTTGGCCGAGACTAGGGTTTCCGGGGAGCTGTTTTTT.

Only a few counts were recorded for this clone. V usage is TRBV4-3 and J usage is TRBJ2-2; 10 nucleotides match TRBD2. Germline V gene data show CDR1 as LGHNA and CDR2 as YSLEER. J lost 6 bases, V lost 5 bases, and 3 bases had no gene match. The CDR3 extends over 14 amino acids. CDR3 sequence (DNA): TGCGCCAGCAGCGGCGGACTAGCGGCCGGGGAGCTGTTTTTT. It codes for CASSGGLAAGELFF.

The gene calls are TRBV3-1 (or the pseudogene TRBV3-2) and TRBJ1-1, with a possible D match to TRBD1 (6 bases). Germline V gene data show CDR1 as LGHDT and CDR2 as YNNKEL (reference sequence). The CDR3 has 12 amino acids. The V gene lost 3 bases and the J gene lost 10 bases, with 12 bases spanning the gap. The CDR3 sequence: CASSHSGERAFF. The CDR3 DNA is TGTGCCAGCAGCCACTCAGGGGAGAGAGCTTTCTTT.

This clone was picked up one time. The J gene is TRBJ2-7, the V gene TRBV7-2; 7 bases map to TRBD2. The germline gives CDR1 SGHTA, CDR2 FQGNSA. The CDR3 runs 16 residues. Trimming cost V 1 base and J 3 bases; bases outside gene matches: 9. CDR3 residues: CASSLGSGGSGYEQYF. The CDR3 DNA follows: TGTGCCAGCAGCTTAGGGTCCGGGGGGAGTGGCTACGAGCAGTACTTC.

Only a few counts were recorded for this clone. The chain joins TRBV3-1 (or the pseudogene TRBV3-2) to TRBJ2-3; 11 positions match TRBD2. The CDR3 runs to 13 residues. V was pared by 5 bases and J by 5 bases, with 0 bases of the junction left unmatched. Germline CDR1 and CDR2: LGHDT and YNNKEL (reference sequence). As DNA, the CDR3 is TGTGCCAGCAGCGGACTAGCGGGAGATACGCAGTATTTT. It codes for CASSGLAGDTQYF.

The genes are TRBV4-3 and TRBJ2-3; D ambiguous. Trimming shortened V by 0 bases and J by 0 bases, and 13 bases separated the two germline ends. Germline V gene data show CDR1 as LGHNA and CDR2 as YSLEER. This CDR3 comprises 17 residues. The CDR3 DNA sequence: TGCGCCAGCAGCCAAGATAGGAGTCTATACAGCACAGATACGCAGTATTTT. Its protein product is CASSQDRSLYSTDTQYF.

The rearrangement uses TRBV9 and TRBJ1-2; tentative D call: TRBD1 (6 bases). Germline V gives CDR1 SGDLS, CDR2 YYNGEE. V lost 2 bases and J 8 bases, leaving 19 bases between the germline ends. The CDR3 spans 15 residues. The CDR3 spells CASSVHPGEIDGYTF. The CDR3 DNA follows: TGTGCCAGCAGCGTTCACCCAGGGGAGATTGACGGCTACACCTTC.